Listed below are T cell receptor beta chains from one sample, sequenced in a study of T cells in Graves' hyperthyroidism and ophthalmopathy. TCRdb processed the multiplex PCR reads anew with MiXCR; each CDR3 protein has one entry. The top ten hold 10% of the sample, which has hundreds of thousands of distinct CDR3 sequences, 13% to 15% seen once. The material sequenced was blood. The receptors shown here come from a woman under 30 with Graves' hyperthyroidism. CDR3s leave out the opening cysteine and the closing phenylalanine or tryptophan.

V gene	J gene	CDR3 protein
TRBV20-1	TRBJ2-3	SASAAYTDTQY
TRBV29-1	TRBJ2-2	SGGTSGGVGGLF
TRBV7-9	TRBJ2-1	GSSPNSYNEQF
TRBV7-9	TRBJ1-6	ASSLAGTANSPLH
TRBV11-2	TRBJ1-6	ASSTVWGVRNSPLH
TRBV11-3	TRBJ2-1	ASSLRAPNHYNEQF
TRBV7-9	TRBJ2-5	ASIYGSSRETQY
TRBV14	TRBJ1-5	ASSQDRALRDILQIGNQPQH
TRBV28	TRBJ2-7	ASSRSGSRHEQY
TRBV6-1	TRBJ2-7	ASSEATGVYYEQY
TRBV30	TRBJ1-4	AWSVGRRALLF
TRBV2	TRBJ1-1	ASNEGRPGRGVDTEAF
TRBV28	TRBJ1-1	ASSLGPPPGNTEAF
TRBV30	TRBJ1-5	AWSVGEYSNQPQH
TRBV30	TRBJ2-1	AWRHSYNEQF
TRBV20-1	TRBJ2-7	SAGGVSGNYEQY
TRBV28	TRBJ1-5	ASSRQGGHVPQH
TRBV2	TRBJ2-5	ASSYRTGVVQY
TRBV5-1	TRBJ2-5	ASSLTPTGGGQETQY
TRBV2	TRBJ2-5	ASSAPGRVMVKETQY
TRBV2	TRBJ1-5	ASSESVVSNQPQH
TRBV18	TRBJ1-5	ASSPRQSNQPQH
TRBV24-1	TRBJ1-5	ATSDSDPRQPQH
TRBV5-1	TRBJ1-5	ASSLGQGPNQPQH
TRBV25-1	TRBJ2-2	ASSEFPGLNTGELF
TRBV12-3/TRBV12-4	TRBJ1-6	ASSQSTFGYNSPLH
TRBV28	TRBJ2-1	ASGRYEQF
TRBV20-1	TRBJ2-2	SARGDRGRTGELF
TRBV24-1	TRBJ1-2	ATSDLGQGTLYGYT